This T cell receptor beta chain derives from a study of shared clonotypes between healthy human individuals. The study, taken as a whole, reports: Generally, naive subsets (rather than memory subsets) showed larger estimated richness.

From germline, CDR1 is SGDLS and CDR2 YYNGEE. The germline V and J ends were trimmed by 2 bases and 4 bases, with 13 bases remaining between them. The length of the CDR3 is 15 residues. Regarding this clone: Its antigen is unknown.

Sequencing used immunoSEQ multiplex PCR; TCRdb keeps in-frame clones, though not all of them. Here the sample spans 1 million to 1.3 million clones, around three quarters being singletons. This clonotype was obtained from a man between 18 and 35 years old in good health. Some clones in this sample may be carry-over from other donors' samples. The sequenced sample consisted of memory CD4+ T cells from PBMCs. This sample's subset: CD45RA-negative fraction. The V gene is TRBV9, the J gene TRBJ1-3; D is perhaps TRBD1 (6 bases). As DNA, the CDR3 is TGTGCCAGCAGCGTGTCCGGGGGGCTGGGAAACACCATATATTTT. Residues: CASSVSGGLGNTIYF.